One sample yielded the 32 T cell receptor beta chains listed below, sequenced in a study of a mutant IDH1 vaccine in newly diagnosed glioma. These receptors have no identified antigens. Time point here: week 35, safety follow-up. In the vaccine, a single dose held 300 ug of the mutant IDH1 20-mer peptide, along with topical imiquimod. This table comes from immunoSEQ multiplex PCR, and its TCRdb copy is limited to in-frame clones, with some not included. The sample has around 32,000 clones, 60% to 85% seen once. The input for sequencing was PBMCs, taken from a glioma patient whose treatment included an IDH1 peptide vaccine. The source of these receptors is a woman aged 25 to 39 with glioma. Some clones in this sample may be carry-over from other donors' samples.

The CDR3 DNA reads as TGTGCCAGTACCCAGGACAGTCCGACGGGCCGAAAACTGTTTTTT. Its protein product is CASTQDSPTGRKLFF. This rearrangement joins TRBV6-6 to TRBJ1-4; D may be TRBD1 (6 bases). Germline CDR1 is MNHNY and CDR2 is SVGAGI (reference sequence). V was cut by 9 bases and J by 10 bases, with 24 bases left in between. The CDR3 has 15 amino acids.

V and J are TRBV28 and TRBJ2-1; D may be TRBD2 (5 bases). CDR1 is MDHEN and CDR2 is SYDVKM in the germline V gene. Trimming removed 3 bases from V and 9 bases from J, with 15 bases in between. The CDR3 contains 14 residues. The CDR3 nucleotides are TGTGCCAGCAGTTTCCCAAACCGGGAAGTTGAGCAGTTCTTC. Translated: CASSFPNREVEQFF.

The sample holds a few counts of this clone. The J gene is TRBJ2-1, the V gene TRBV19, with 9 bases identical to TRBD2. Germline CDR1 LNHDA, CDR2 SQIVND (reference sequence). This CDR3 spans 15 amino acids. V shed 4 bases and J 0 bases; nucleotides not matched to a gene: 1. The chain's CDR3 is CASSTTSGSYNEQFF. CDR3 in DNA: TGTGCCAGTAGTACGACTAGCGGCTCCTACAATGAGCAGTTCTTC.

This clone was seen a single time. This rearrangement joins TRBV5-6 to TRBJ2-5; D assignment may be TRBD1 or TRBD2 (6 bases each). The end of the DNA is better explained by TRBJ2-7, so the J call may be wrong. The CDR3 is 14 residues long. Germline loops: CDR1 SGHDT, CDR2 YYEEEE. The chain's CDR3 is CASRRRGADYEQYF. CDR3 DNA sequence: TGTGCCAGCAGACGGAGGGGGGCTGACTACGAGCAGTACTTC.

This clone has only a few counts. The V call is TRBV6-5, the J call TRBJ1-1; D may be TRBD1 (5 bases). Germline values: CDR1 MNHEY, CDR2 SVGAGI. The CDR3 spans 13 residues. Deletions cut 3 bases from V and 4 bases from J, with 9 bases between. CDR3 DNA: TGTGCCAGCAGTTATCCCGGGGGCACTGAAGCTTTCTTT. It encodes CASSYPGGTEAFF.

This clone was detected only once. The rearrangement links TRBV27 to TRBJ2-3; D call uncertain. Germline loops: CDR1 MNHEY, CDR2 SMNVEV (reference sequence). V lost 2 bases to trimming and J lost 2 bases, with 11 bases between them. This CDR3 contains 15 residues. CDR3 sequence (DNA): TGTGCCAGCAGTTTAAAAACTACCCCCACAGATACGCAGTATTTT. Protein product: CASSLKTTPTDTQYF.

The chain joins TRBV30 to TRBJ2-5; D gene unclear. Germline V gives CDR1 GTSNPN, CDR2 SVGIG (reference sequence). Between the trimmed V and J ends, which lost 5 bases and 0 bases, there was a span of 4 bases. The CDR3 runs 11 residues. The CDR3 is CAWGDQETQYF. CDR3 DNA: TGTGCCTGGGGAGACCAAGAGACCCAGTACTTC.

V and J are TRBV2 and TRBJ2-5; 10 nucleotides agree with TRBD1. V was pared by 5 bases and J by 6 bases, with 9 bases of the junction left unmatched. Germline V gene data show CDR1 as SNHLY and CDR2 as FYNNEI. The CDR3 covers 15 residues. The CDR3: CASSKVGTGVQTQYF. Here the CDR3 DNA reads TGTGCCAGCAGTAAAGTCGGGACAGGGGTTCAGACCCAGTACTTC.

V gene TRBV30 combines with J gene TRBJ2-7, with 10 bases aligning to TRBD2. Germline CDR1 and CDR2: GTSNPN and SVGIG (reference sequence). V lost 0 bases to trimming and J lost 4 bases; unmatched junction nucleotides: 27. The CDR3 has 22 residues. The CDR3: CAWSVRPSIPWDSGRAEYEQYF. CDR3 bases: TGTGCCTGGAGTGTACGCCCTTCCATACCCTGGGACAGCGGGAGGGCTGAATACGAGCAGTACTTC.

The chain recombines TRBV5-4 with TRBJ2-7; D possibly corresponds to TRBD2 (6 bases). Germline values: CDR1 SGHNT, CDR2 YYREEE (reference sequence). V was cut by 0 bases and J by 5 bases, with 12 bases left in between. The CDR3 covers 14 residues. In DNA, the CDR3 is TGTGCCAGCAGCTTGGGTCTAGCGAGCCACGAGCAGTACTTC. Translating gives CASSLGLASHEQYF.

The genes are TRBV9 and TRBJ2-7; TRBD2 is a possible D gene (6 bases). This CDR3 spans 15 amino acids. The germline V gene encodes CDR1 SGDLS and CDR2 YYNGEE. Trimming pared 0 bases from V and 7 bases from J, leaving 17 bases between. The CDR3 coding sequence is TGTGCCAGCAGCGTAGGCGGGACCCCATGGGGGGAGCAGTACTTC. This sequence encodes CASSVGGTPWGEQYF.

The chain carries TRBV7-8 and TRBJ1-4; maybe TRBD1 (5 bases). Trimming removed 3 bases at V and 7 bases at J, with 15 bases between. Germline CDR1 reads SGHVS; CDR2 reads FQNEAQ. The CDR3 sequence is 15 residues long. CDR3 DNA: TGTGCCAGCAGCTTTTTTGGCGGGAGGGGTGAAAAACTGTTTTTT. This sequence encodes CASSFFGGRGEKLFF. Supplemented by reference TRBV7-8 and TRBJ1-4, the full variable domain reads GAGVSQSPRYKVAKRGQDVALRCDPISGHVSLFWYQQALGQGPEFLTYFQNEAQLDKSGLPSDRFFAERPEGSVSTLKIQRTQQEDSAVYLCASSFFGGRGEKLFFGSGTQLSVL.

The rearrangement uses TRBV6-5 and TRBJ2-5; no reliable D call. Per the germline V gene, CDR1 is MNHEY and CDR2 is SVGAGI. V was cut by 0 bases and J by 3 bases, with 8 bases left in between. The CDR3 extends over 14 amino acids. CDR3 DNA: TGTGCCAGCAGTTACTCGATTGAAGAAGAGACCCAGTACTTC. This gives the protein CASSYSIEEETQYF.

CDR3 amino acids: CATAAGGEQETQYF. Here the CDR3 DNA reads TGTGCCACCGCAGCGGGAGGGGAGCAAGAGACCCAGTACTTC. This chain uses TRBV10-3 with TRBJ2-5; 10 bases are shared with TRBD2. The CDR3 is made up of 14 amino acids. The germline gives CDR1 ENHRY, CDR2 SYGVKD. V dropped 10 bases and J dropped 2; count of bases not matched to a gene: 7.

The gene calls are TRBV6-5 and TRBJ2-7, with D possibly matching TRBD2 (5 bases). This CDR3 is built from 14 residues. CDR1 is MNHEY, CDR2 SVGAGI, per germline. Trimming took 0 bases from V and 2 from J, leaving 8 bases between them. The CDR3, as DNA: TGTGCCAGCAGTTACTCGAGGGCGACCTACGAGCAGTACTTC. Residues: CASSYSRATYEQYF.

The DNA for the CDR3 is TGCGCCAGCAGCCAAAGAGGCTACCGAGATACGCAGTATTTT. It translates to CASSQRGYRDTQYF. This rearrangement joins TRBV4-1 to TRBJ2-3; D is unresolved. CDR1 and CDR2 (germline): MGHRA, YSYEKL. The CDR3 length is 14 residues. V lost 2 bases to trimming and J lost 5 bases, with 11 bases between them.

This chain uses TRBV10-3 with TRBJ2-1, with D unresolved. V dropped 4 bases and J dropped 0 bases, with 13 bases sitting between them. Germline lookup yields CDR1 ENHRY and CDR2 SYGVKD. The CDR3 covers 16 residues. Here the CDR3 DNA reads TGTGCCATCAGTGGCCAAGCGACCGACTCCTACAATGAGCAGTTCTTC. The encoded protein is CAISGQATDSYNEQFF.

The CDR3 spells CASSSPVWLSYEQYF. The CDR3 bases are TGTGCCAGCAGCTCCCCTGTGTGGCTATCCTACGAGCAGTACTTC. This chain uses TRBV5-6 with TRBJ2-7; D gene ambiguous. With 3 bases removed from V and 1 base from J, the gap between germline ends came to 14 bases. Germline V gene data show CDR1 as SGHDT and CDR2 as YYEEEE. This CDR3 comprises 15 residues.

The rearrangement links TRBV9 to TRBJ1-2; TRBD1 matches 8 bases. The CDR3 sequence is 15 residues long. V shed 0 bases and J 4 bases; nucleotides not matched to a gene: 5. Looked up from germline, CDR1 is SGDLS and CDR2 is YYNGEE. The CDR3 loop reads CASSVDQGAGYGYTF. DNA for the CDR3: TGTGCCAGCAGCGTAGATCAGGGGGCTGGCTATGGCTACACCTTC.

The chain carries TRBV4-1 and TRBJ1-3; no firm D call. V dropped 0 bases and J dropped 3 bases, with 9 bases sitting between them. Per germline, CDR1 MGHRA and CDR2 YSYEKL. This CDR3 comprises 15 residues. DNA for the CDR3: TGCGCCAGCAGCCAAGAAAGGCTTCGTGGAAACACCATATATTTT. Protein sequence: CASSQERLRGNTIYF.

The table lists this clone with a count of one. The rearrangement joins TRBV21-1 to TRBJ2-1; the table's D call of TRBD2 was not tested on the DNA. TRBV21-1 is shown as a pseudogene. The CDR3 contains 15 residues. The CDR3 nucleotides are TGTGCCAACATACGACGGGAGGGGCTTTACAATGAGCAGTTCTTC. Its protein product is CANIRREGLYNEQFF.

This rearrangement joins TRBV15 to TRBJ2-5, with D possibly being TRBD1 or TRBD2 (6 bases each). In germline, CDR1 is LNHNV, CDR2 YYDKDF (reference sequence). With 0 bases removed from V and 1 base from J, the gap between germline ends came to 15 bases. CDR3 size: 17 residues. CDR3 protein: CATSRDRTGRPQETQYF. The CDR3 nucleotides are TGTGCCACCAGCAGAGATCGAACAGGGAGGCCCCAAGAGACCCAGTACTTC. Using reference TRBV15 and TRBJ2-5 for the parts outside the CDR3, the full variable domain is DAMVIQNPRYQVTQFGKPVTLSCSQTLNHNVMYWYQQKSSQAPKLLFHYYDKDFNNEADTPDNFQSRRPNTSFCFLDIRSPGLGDTAMYLCATSRDRTGRPQETQYFGPGTRLLVL.

The chain uses TRBV12-5 and TRBJ2-5; D possibly corresponds to TRBD1 (7 bases). The CDR3 length is 15 residues. The V and J ends lost 7 bases and 10 bases respectively, with 25 bases between them. Germline loops: CDR1 LGHNT, CDR2 FRNRAP. The CDR3 here is CASAGGETGWGDQYF. The CDR3, as DNA: TGTGCTAGTGCCGGGGGTGAGACAGGGTGGGGGGACCAGTACTTC.

The chain links TRBV6-4 to TRBJ1-2; a weak D match, TRBD1 (5 bases). The V end was cut by 2 bases, the J end by 4 bases, with 8 bases between. The CDR3 runs 13 residues. CDR1 and CDR2 from the germline V gene are MRHNA and SNTAGT. CDR3 DNA: TGTGCCAGCAGTGACGTGGGGGGCTATGGCTACACCTTC. As protein: CASSDVGGYGYTF.

V and J are TRBV9 and TRBJ1-1; D remains ambiguous. Deletions cut 0 bases from V and 8 bases from J, with 11 bases between. Germline assignment: CDR1 SGDLS and CDR2 YYNGEE. The CDR3 is 13 amino acids. The CDR3 is CASSVGGGGEAFF. The CDR3 bases are TGTGCCAGCAGCGTAGGAGGTGGCGGAGAAGCTTTCTTT.

The chain joins TRBV19 to TRBJ2-2; no firm D call. CDR3 length equals 14 residues. V dropped 10 bases and J dropped 3 bases, with 15 bases sitting between them. Germline V CDR1 and CDR2: LNHDA, SQIVND (reference sequence). The CDR3: CATSTRPDTGELFF. CDR3 in DNA: TGTGCCACCAGTACCCGACCTGACACCGGGGAGCTGTTTTTT.

This chain uses TRBV4-1 with TRBJ2-3; tentatively, D is TRBD1 (6 bases). This CDR3 contains 15 residues. V was clipped by 3 bases and J by 1 base, with 11 bases between them. Germline values: CDR1 MGHRA, CDR2 YSYEKL. The CDR3 loop reads CASSQQGIGTDTQYF. The CDR3, as DNA: TGCGCCAGCAGCCAGCAGGGGATCGGCACAGATACGCAGTATTTT.

This rearrangement joins TRBV29-1 to TRBJ1-1; D gene unclear. This CDR3 contains 12 residues. Trimming left V 6 bases short and J 1 base short, with 9 bases between. Germline CDR1 is SQVTM and CDR2 is ANQGSEA. The CDR3 DNA reads TGCAGCGTCCAGCGCGGGAACACTGAAGCTTTCTTT. This encodes CSVQRGNTEAFF.

CDR3 loop: CASSVTGDSYNEQFF. The CDR3 nucleotides read TGTGCCAGCAGCGTAACGGGAGATTCCTACAATGAGCAGTTCTTC. This chain joins TRBV2 and TRBJ2-1, with D possibly being TRBD2 (6 bases). This CDR3 has 15 amino acids. Trimming removed 6 bases at V and 1 base at J, with 13 bases between. Germline V gene lookup returns CDR1 SNHLY and CDR2 FYNNEI.

This clone has a single count. The V gene is TRBV28, the J gene TRBJ2-7, with TRBD2 matching 12 bases. CDR1 is MDHEN and CDR2 is SYDVKM in the germline V gene. Trimming took 5 bases from V and 0 from J; bases not matched to a gene: 2. The CDR3 has 15 residues. CDR3 sequence (DNA): TGTGCCAGCAGTCTGACTAGCGGGAGCTCCTACGAGCAGTACTTC. Its translation is CASSLTSGSSYEQYF.

J is TRBJ2-7 and V is TRBV5-6; TRBD1 aligns across 8 bases. J gave up 4 bases and V 4 bases, and 4 bases lay outside the gene matches. The CDR3 loop spans 13 amino acids. The germline gives CDR1 SGHDT, CDR2 YYEEEE. In DNA form, the CDR3 reads TGTGCCAGCAGCCCGACAGGGGCTTACGAGCAGTACTTC. It translates to CASSPTGAYEQYF.

CDR3 DNA sequence: TGTGCCAGCAGCTTGGCTACTGACAGGGTTGGCAATCAGCCCCAGCATTTT. This sequence encodes CASSLATDRVGNQPQHF. The chain employs TRBV5-5 and TRBJ1-5, with 7 bases matching TRBD1. There are 17 residues in the CDR3. From germline, CDR1 is SGHKS and CDR2 YYEKEE (reference sequence). The junction had 8 bases not matched to a gene; V was cut back by 0 bases and J by 2 bases.